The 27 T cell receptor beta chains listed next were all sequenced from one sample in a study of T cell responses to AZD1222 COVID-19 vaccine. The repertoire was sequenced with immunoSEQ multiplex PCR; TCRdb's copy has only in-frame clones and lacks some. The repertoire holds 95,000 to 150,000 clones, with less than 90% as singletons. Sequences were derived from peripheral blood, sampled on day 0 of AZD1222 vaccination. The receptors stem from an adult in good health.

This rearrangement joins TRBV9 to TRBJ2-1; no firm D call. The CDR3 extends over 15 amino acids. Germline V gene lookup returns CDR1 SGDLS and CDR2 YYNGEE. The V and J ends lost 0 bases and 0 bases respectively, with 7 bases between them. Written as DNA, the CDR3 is TGTGCCAGCAGCGTAGCGTTCGGCTCCTACAATGAGCAGTTCTTC. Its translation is CASSVAFGSYNEQFF.

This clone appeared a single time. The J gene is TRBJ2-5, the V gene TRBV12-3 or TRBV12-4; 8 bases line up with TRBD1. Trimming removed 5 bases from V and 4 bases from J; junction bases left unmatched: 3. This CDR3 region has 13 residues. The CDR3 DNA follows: TGTGCCAGCAGTACACAGGGGGGAGAGACCCAGTACTTC. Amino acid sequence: CASSTQGGETQYF.

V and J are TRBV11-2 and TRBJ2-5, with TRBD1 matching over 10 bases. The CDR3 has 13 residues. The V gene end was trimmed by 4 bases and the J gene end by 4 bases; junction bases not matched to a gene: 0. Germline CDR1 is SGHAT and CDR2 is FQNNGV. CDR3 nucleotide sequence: TGTGCCAGCAGCTGGACAGGGGGAGAGACCCAGTACTTC. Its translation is CASSWTGGETQYF.

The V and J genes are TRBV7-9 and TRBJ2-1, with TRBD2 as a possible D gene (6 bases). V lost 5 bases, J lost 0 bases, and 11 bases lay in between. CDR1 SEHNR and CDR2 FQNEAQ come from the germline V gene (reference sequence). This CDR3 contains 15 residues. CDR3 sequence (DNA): TGTGCCAGCAGCGTTAGCGGAAGCTCCTACAATGAGCAGTTCTTC. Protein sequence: CASSVSGSSYNEQFF.

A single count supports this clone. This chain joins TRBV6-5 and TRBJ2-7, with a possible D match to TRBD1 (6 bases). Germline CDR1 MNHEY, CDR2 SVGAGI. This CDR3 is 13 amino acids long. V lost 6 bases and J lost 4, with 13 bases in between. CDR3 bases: TGTGCCAGCAGAGACGGGACACCTTACGAGCAGTACTTC. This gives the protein CASRDGTPYEQYF.

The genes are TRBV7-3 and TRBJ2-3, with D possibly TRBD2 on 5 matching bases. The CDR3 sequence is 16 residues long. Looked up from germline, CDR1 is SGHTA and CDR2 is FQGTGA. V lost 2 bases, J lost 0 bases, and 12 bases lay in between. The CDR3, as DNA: TGTGCCAGCAGCTTACTCGGGGTCGGTAGCACAGATACGCAGTATTTT. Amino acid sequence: CASSLLGVGSTDTQYF.

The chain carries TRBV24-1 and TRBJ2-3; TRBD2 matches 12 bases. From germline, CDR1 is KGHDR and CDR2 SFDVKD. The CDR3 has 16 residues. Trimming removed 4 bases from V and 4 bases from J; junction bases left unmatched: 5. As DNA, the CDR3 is TGTGCCACCAGTGACCCTAGCGGGGGGGCATCAGATACGCAGTATTTT. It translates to CATSDPSGGASDTQYF.

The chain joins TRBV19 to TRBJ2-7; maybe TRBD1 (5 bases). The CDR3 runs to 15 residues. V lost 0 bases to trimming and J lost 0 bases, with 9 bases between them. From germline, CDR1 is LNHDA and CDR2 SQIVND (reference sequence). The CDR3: CASSIDRDSSYEQYF. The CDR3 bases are TGTGCCAGTAGTATAGATCGCGACAGCTCCTACGAGCAGTACTTC.

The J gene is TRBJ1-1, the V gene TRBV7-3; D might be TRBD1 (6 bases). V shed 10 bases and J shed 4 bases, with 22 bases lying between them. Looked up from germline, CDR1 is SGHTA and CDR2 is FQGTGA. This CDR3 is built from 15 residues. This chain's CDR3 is CATLREGHSGTEAFF. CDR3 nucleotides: TGTGCCACCCTCCGGGAGGGACATTCTGGCACTGAAGCTTTCTTT.

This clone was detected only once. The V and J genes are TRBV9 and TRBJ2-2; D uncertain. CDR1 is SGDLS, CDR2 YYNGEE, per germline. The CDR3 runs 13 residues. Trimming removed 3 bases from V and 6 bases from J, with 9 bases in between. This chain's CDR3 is CASSGMIPGELFF. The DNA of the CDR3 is TGTGCCAGCAGCGGGATGATCCCCGGGGAGCTGTTTTTT.

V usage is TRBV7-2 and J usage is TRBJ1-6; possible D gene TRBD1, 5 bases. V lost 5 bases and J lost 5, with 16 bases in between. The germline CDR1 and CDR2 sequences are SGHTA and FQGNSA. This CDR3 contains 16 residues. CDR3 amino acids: CASSPGIQGDNSPLHF. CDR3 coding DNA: TGTGCCAGCAGCCCAGGAATACAAGGGGATAATTCACCCCTCCACTTT.

Here the CDR3 reads CASSVPGQVGEQYF. CDR3 nucleotides: TGTGCCAGCAGTGTCCCGGGACAGGTGGGAGAGCAGTACTTC. The V gene is TRBV25-1, the J gene TRBJ2-7, with 8 nucleotides matching TRBD1. V was pared by 4 bases and J by 7 bases, with 9 bases of the junction left unmatched. The CDR3 consists of 14 residues. CDR1 is MGHDK, CDR2 SYGVNS, per germline.

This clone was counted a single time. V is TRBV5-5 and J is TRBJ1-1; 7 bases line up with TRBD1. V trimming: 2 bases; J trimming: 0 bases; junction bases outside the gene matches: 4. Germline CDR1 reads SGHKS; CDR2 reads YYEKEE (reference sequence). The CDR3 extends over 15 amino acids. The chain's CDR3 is CASSFWGQMNTEAFF. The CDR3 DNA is TGTGCCAGCAGCTTCTGGGGACAGATGAACACTGAAGCTTTCTTT.

The CDR3 coding sequence is TGTGCTAGTGGTTTGTTACTCCGGGACAGCGTCCGAACTGAAGCTTTCTTT. The encoded protein is CASGLLLRDSVRTEAFF. The chain couples TRBV12-5 to TRBJ1-1; 7 bases agree with TRBD1. V lost 2 bases, J lost 5 bases, and 14 bases stayed unmatched. Germline loops: CDR1 LGHNT, CDR2 FRNRAP. The CDR3 extends over 17 amino acids.

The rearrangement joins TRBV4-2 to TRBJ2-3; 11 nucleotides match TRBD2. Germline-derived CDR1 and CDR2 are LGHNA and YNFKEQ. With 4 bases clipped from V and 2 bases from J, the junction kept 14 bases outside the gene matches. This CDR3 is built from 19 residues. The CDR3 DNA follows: TGTGCCAGCAGCCTTGTTAGCGGGGGGGCGATGGTTCCCACAGATACGCAGTATTTT. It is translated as CASSLVSGGAMVPTDTQYF.

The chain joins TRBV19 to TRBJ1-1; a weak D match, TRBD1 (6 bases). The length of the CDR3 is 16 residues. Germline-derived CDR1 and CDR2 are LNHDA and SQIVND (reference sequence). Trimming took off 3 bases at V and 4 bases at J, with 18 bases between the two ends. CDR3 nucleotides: TGTGCCAGTAGTATGGGGGACACCCTCGCGAGCACTGAAGCTTTCTTT. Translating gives CASSMGDTLASTEAFF.

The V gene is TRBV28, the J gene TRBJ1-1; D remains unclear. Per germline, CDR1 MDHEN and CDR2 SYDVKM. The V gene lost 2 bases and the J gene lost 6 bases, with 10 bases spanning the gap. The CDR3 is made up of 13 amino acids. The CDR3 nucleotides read TGTGCCAGCAGTTTAGGGTACGGCGCTGAAGCTTTCTTT. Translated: CASSLGYGAEAFF.

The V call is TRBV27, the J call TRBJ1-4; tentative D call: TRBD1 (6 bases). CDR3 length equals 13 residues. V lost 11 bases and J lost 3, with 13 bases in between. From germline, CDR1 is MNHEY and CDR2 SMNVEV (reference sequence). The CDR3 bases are TGTGCCTGCCTGGACAGATCTAATGAAAAACTGTTTTTT. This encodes CACLDRSNEKLFF.

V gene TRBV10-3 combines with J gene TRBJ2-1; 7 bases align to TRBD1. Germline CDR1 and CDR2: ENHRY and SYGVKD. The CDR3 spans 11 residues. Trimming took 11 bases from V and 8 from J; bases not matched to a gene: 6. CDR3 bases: TGTGCCGTACAGGGGTGGGATGAGCAGTTCTTC. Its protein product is CAVQGWDEQFF.

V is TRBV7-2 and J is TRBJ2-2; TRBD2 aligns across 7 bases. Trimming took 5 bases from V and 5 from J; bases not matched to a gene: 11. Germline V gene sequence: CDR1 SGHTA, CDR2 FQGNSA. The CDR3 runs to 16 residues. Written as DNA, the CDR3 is TGTGCCAGCAGCCAGCGAGGGGTAGCGGGTACCGGGGAGCTGTTTTTT. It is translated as CASSQRGVAGTGELFF.

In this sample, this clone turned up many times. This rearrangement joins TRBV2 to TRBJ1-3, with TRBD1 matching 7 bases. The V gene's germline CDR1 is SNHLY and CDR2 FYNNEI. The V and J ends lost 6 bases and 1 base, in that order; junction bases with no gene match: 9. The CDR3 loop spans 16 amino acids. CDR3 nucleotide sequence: TGTGCCAGCAGCGGAGACAGGGATGGGTCTGGAAACACCATATATTTT. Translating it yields CASSGDRDGSGNTIYF.

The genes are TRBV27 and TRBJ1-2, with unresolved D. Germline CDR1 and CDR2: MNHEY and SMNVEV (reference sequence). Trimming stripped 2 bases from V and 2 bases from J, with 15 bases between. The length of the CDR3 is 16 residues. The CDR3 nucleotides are TGTGCCAGCAGTTTAACGGTCCAGGACGGGAACTATGGCTACACCTTC. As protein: CASSLTVQDGNYGYTF.

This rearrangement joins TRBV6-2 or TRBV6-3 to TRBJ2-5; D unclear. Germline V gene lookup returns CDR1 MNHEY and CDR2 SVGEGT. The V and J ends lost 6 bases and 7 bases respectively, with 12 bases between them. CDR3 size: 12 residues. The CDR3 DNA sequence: TGTGCCAGCAGCCCAGACTCGGGGACCCAGTACTTC. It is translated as CASSPDSGTQYF.

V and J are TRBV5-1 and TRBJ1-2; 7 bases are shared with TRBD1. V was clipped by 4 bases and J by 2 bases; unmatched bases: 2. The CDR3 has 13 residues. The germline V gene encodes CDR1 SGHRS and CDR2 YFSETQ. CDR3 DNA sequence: TGCGCCAGCAGCACGGACAGGAACTATGGCTACACCTTC. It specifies CASSTDRNYGYTF.

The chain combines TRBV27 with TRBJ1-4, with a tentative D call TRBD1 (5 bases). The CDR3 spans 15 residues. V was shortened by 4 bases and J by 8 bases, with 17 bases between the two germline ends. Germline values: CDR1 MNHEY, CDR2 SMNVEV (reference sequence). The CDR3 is CASSSGSFGGEKLFF. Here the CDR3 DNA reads TGTGCCAGCAGTTCGGGATCATTTGGGGGGGAAAAACTGTTTTTT.

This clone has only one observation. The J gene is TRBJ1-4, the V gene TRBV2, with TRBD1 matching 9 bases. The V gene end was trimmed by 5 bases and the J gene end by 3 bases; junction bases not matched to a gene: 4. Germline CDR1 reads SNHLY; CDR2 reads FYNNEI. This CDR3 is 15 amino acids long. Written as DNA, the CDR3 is TGTGCCAGCAGTCCCTACAGGGGGCCTAATGAAAAACTGTTTTTT. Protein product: CASSPYRGPNEKLFF. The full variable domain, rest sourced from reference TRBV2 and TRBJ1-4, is EPEVTQTPSHQVTQMGQEVILRCVPISNHLYFYWYRQILGQKVEFLVSFYNNEISEKSEIFDDQFSVERPDGSNFTLKIRSTKLEDSAMYFCASSPYRGPNEKLFFGSGTQLSVL.

The CDR3 nucleotides are TGTGCCAGCCGGGCCGTACAGGAATCCGAGCAGTACTTC. It specifies CASRAVQESEQYF. The rearrangement uses TRBV6-1 and TRBJ2-7; D possibly corresponds to TRBD1 (5 bases). The germline V gene has CDR1 MNHNS and CDR2 SASEGT. The CDR3 has 13 residues. Between the trimmed V and J ends, which lost 8 bases and 6 bases, there was a span of 17 bases.